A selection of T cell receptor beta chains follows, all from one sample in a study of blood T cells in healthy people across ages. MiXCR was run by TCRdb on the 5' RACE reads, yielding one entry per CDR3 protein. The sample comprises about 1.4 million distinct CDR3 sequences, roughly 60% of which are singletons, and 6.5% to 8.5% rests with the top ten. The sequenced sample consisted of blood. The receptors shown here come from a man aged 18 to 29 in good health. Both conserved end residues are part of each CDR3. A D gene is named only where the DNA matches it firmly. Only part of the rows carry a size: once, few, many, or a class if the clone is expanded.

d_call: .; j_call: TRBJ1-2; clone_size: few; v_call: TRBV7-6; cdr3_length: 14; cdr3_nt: TGTGCCAGCAGCGCCGGACCAGGAACCTATGGCTACACCTTC; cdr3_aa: CASSAGPGTYGYTF
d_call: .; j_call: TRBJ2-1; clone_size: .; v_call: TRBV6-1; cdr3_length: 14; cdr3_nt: TGTGCCAGCAGTGTCGGACGGATGAACAATGAGCAGTTCTTC; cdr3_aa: CASSVGRMNNEQFF
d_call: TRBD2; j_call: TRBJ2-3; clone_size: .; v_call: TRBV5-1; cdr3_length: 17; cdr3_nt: TGCGCCAGCAGCTTGGAGGGCCTAGCGGGATCGACAGATACGCAGTATTTT; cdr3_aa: CASSLEGLAGSTDTQYF
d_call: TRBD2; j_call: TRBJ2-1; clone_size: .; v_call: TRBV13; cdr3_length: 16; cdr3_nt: TGTGCCAGCAGCTTCGGACTAGCGGGGGGGCAAGAGACCCAGTTCTTC; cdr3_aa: CASSFGLAGGQETQFF
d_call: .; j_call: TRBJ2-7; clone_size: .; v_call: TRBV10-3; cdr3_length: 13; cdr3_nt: TGTGCCAGCAGTGAGAAGCAGGAGGAGACTCAGTACTTC; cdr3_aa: CASSEKQEETQYF
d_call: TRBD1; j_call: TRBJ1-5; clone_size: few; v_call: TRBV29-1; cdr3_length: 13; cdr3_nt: TGCAGCGTTCGGGACAGGGCGCATCAGCCCCAGCATTTT; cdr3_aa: CSVRDRAHQPQHF
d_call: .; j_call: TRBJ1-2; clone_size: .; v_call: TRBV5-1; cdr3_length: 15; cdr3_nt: TGCGCCAGCAGCTTGGATCGGGGACCGAGCTATGGCTACACCTTC; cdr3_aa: CASSLDRGPSYGYTF
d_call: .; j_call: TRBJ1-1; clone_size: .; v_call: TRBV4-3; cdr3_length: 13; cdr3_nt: TGCGCCAGCAGCCAATGGCGGGGCACTGAAGCTTTCTTT; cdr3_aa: CASSQWRGTEAFF
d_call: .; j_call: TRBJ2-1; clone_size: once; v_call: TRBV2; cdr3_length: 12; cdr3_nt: TGTGCCAGCACCCCGGAGTTCAATGAGCAGTTCTTC; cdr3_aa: CASTPEFNEQFF
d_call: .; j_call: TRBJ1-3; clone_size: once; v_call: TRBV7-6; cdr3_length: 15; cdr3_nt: TGTGCCAGCAGCTTAGGGACACCCTCTGGAAACACCATATATTTT; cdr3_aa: CASSLGTPSGNTIYF
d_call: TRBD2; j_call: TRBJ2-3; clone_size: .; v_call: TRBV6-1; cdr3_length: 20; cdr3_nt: TGTGCCAGCAGCCTACACCCCGCCGGGACTAGCGGGGGGGCCCCAGATACGCAGTATTTT; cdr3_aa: CASSLHPAGTSGGAPDTQYF
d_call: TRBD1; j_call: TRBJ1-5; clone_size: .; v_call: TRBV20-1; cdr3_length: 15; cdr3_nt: TGCAGTGCTAGCGAGGACAGGGCGATTATCAAGCCCCAGCATTTT; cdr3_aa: CSASEDRAIIKPQHF
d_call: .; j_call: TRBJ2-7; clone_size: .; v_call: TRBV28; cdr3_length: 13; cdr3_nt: TGTGCCAGCAGCTCTCATCAACGGTCCGAGCAGTACTTC; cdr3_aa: CASSSHQRSEQYF
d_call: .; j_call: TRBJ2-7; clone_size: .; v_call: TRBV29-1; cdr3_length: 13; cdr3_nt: TGCAGCGTTGACAGGGCTGGGGGCTACGAGCAGTACTTC; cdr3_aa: CSVDRAGGYEQYF
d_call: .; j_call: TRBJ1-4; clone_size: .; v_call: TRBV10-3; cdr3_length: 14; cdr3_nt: TGTGCCATCAGTGAGACAGGGTCGGATGAAAAACTGTTTTTT; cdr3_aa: CAISETGSDEKLFF
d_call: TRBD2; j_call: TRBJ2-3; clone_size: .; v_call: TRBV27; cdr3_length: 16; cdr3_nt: TGTGCCAGCAGTTGGACTAGCAACCCTAGCACAGATACGCAGTATTTT; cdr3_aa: CASSWTSNPSTDTQYF
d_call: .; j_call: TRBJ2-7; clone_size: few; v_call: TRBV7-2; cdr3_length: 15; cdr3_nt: TGTGCCAGCAGCCCCCACAAGGGGCAAACCTACGAGCAGTACTTC; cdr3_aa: CASSPHKGQTYEQYF
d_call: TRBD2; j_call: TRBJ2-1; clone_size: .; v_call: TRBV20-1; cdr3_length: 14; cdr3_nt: TGCAGCTCTGGGGGGAAGGCCGGGGAGGGTGAGCAGTTCTTC; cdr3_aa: CSSGGKAGEGEQFF
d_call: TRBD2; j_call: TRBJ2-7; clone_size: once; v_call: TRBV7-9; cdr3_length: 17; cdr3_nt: TGTGCCAGCAGCTTTTTGTCTAGCGGGAGTGGGGAAGACGAGCAGTACTTC; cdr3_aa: CASSFLSSGSGEDEQYF
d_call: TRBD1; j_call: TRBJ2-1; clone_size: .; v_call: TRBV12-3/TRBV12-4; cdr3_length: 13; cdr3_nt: TGTGCCAGCAGTGTCAGGGGGCGGAATGAGCAGTTCTTC; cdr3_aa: CASSVRGRNEQFF
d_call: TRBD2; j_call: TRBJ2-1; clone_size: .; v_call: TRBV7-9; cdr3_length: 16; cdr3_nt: TGTGCCAGCAGCTTAGCGCGGCTAGCGGGGACCAATGAGCAGTTCTTC; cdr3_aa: CASSLARLAGTNEQFF
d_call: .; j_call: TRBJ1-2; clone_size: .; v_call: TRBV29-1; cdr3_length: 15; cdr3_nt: TGCAGCGTTGGACCCGGAGTGGATTGGGGCGGTGGCTACACCTTC; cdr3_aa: CSVGPGVDWGGGYTF
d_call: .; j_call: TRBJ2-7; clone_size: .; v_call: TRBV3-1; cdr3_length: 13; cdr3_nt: TGTGCCAGCAGCCAAGATCTTATCCACGAGCAGTACTTC; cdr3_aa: CASSQDLIHEQYF
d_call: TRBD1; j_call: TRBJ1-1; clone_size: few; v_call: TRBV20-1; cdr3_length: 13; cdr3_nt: TGCAGTCCACAGGACAGGGGTGCAACTGAAGCTTTCTTT; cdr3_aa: CSPQDRGATEAFF
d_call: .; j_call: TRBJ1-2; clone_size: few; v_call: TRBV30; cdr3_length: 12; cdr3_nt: TGTGCCTGGAGTGTATGGGGGGATGGCTACACCTTC; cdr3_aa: CAWSVWGDGYTF
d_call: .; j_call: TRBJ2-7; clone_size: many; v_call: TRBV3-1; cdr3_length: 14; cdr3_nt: TGTGCCAGCAGCTCCGGGACGGACACCTACGAGCAGTACTTC; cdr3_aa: CASSSGTDTYEQYF
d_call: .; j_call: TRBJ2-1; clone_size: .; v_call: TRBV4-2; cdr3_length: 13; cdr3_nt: TGTGCCAGCAGCCAAGGCCCAGGGGATGAGCAGTTCTTC; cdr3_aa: CASSQGPGDEQFF
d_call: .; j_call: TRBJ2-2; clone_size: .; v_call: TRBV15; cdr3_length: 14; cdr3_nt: TGTGCCACCAGCAGAGTTGTGGAAACCGGGGAGCTGTTTTTT; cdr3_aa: CATSRVVETGELFF
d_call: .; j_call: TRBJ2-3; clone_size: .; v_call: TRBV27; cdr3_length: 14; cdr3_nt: TGTGCCAGCAGAGGAGGACCCGCCAGGGATACGCAGTATTTT; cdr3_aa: CASRGGPARDTQYF
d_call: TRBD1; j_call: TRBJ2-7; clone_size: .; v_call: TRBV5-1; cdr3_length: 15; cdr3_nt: TGCGCCAGCAGGCATCCGGGACAGGGATCCTACGAGCAGTACTTC; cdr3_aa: CASRHPGQGSYEQYF
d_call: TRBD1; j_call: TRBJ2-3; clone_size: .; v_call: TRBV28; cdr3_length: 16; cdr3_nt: TGTGCCAGCAGTTTTGCTCAGGGGGCCCCCACAGATACGCAGTATTTT; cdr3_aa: CASSFAQGAPTDTQYF
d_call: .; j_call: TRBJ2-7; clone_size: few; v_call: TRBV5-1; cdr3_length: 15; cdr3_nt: TGCGCCAGCAGCTTGATGACAGGCGCTTCCTACGAGCAGTACTTC; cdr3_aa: CASSLMTGASYEQYF
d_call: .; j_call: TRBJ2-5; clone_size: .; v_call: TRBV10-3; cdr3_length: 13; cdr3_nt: TGTGCCATCAGTGAGTCGACATTAAGGGCCCAGTACTTC; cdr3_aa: CAISESTLRAQYF
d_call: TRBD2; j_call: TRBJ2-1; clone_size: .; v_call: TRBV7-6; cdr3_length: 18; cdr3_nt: TGTGCCAGCAGCTTAGCGCGGACTAGCGGGAGCTCCTACAATGAGCAGTTCTTC; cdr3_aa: CASSLARTSGSSYNEQFF
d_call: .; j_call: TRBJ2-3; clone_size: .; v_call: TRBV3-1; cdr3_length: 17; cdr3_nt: TGTGCCAGCAGCCAAGTCGCGGACAGAACCTTCACAGATACGCAGTATTTT; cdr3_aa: CASSQVADRTFTDTQYF
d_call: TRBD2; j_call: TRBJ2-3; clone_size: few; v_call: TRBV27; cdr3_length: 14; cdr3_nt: TGTGCCCGATATAGCGGGGGGTACACAGATACGCAGTATTTT; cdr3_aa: CARYSGGYTDTQYF
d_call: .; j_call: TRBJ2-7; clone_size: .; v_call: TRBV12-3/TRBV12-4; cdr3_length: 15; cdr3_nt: TGTGCCAGCAGTTCCCCAGGGGGGGGTTTCTACGAGCAGTACTTC; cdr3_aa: CASSSPGGGFYEQYF
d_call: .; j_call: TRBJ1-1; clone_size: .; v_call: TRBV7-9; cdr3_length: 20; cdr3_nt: TGTGCCAGCAGCTCTACGCAAAGGATCAGGGGCCTAGGTGGGGACGCTGAAGCTTTCTTT; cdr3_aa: CASSSTQRIRGLGGDAEAFF
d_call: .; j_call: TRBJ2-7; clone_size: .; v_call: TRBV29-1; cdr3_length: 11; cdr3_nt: TGCAGCGTTAACGACTCCTACGAGCAGTACTTC; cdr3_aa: CSVNDSYEQYF
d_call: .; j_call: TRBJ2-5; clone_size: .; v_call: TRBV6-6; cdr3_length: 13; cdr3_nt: TGTGCCAGCAAATCTCTGACGGACTCGACCCAGTACTTC; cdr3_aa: CASKSLTDSTQYF
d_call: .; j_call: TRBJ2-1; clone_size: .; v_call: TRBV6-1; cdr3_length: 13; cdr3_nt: TGTGCCAGCAGTAGACTCCCAAGCAATGAGCAGTTCTTC; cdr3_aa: CASSRLPSNEQFF
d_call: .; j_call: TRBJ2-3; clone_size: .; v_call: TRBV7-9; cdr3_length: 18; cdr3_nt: TGTGCCATCAGCTTAGATCTCCCGACATTTTCTAGCACAGATACGCAGTATTTT; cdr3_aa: CAISLDLPTFSSTDTQYF
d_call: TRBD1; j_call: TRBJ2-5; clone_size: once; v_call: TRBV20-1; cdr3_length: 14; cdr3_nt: TGCAGTGCTCCCGGACAGGGGAGTCGGGAGACCCAGTACTTC; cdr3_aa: CSAPGQGSRETQYF
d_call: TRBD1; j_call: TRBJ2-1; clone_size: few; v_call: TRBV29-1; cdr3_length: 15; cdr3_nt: TGCAGCGTGGGGCATGGGGGGGACAGGGGGAATGAGCAGTTCTTC; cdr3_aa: CSVGHGGDRGNEQFF
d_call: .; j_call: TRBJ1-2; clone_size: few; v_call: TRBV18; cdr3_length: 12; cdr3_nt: TGTGCCAGCTCACCTTCGGACGGCGGCTACACCTTC; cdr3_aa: CASSPSDGGYTF
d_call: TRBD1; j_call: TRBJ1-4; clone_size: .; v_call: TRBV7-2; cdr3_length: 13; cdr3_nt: TGTGCCAGCAGCTCGGGACAGCCCTGGAAACTGTTTTTT; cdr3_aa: CASSSGQPWKLFF
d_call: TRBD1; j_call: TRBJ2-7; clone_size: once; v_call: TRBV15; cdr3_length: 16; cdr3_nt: TGTGCCACCAGCACTTTAGCGGGACAGGGGAGCGACGAGCAGTACTTC; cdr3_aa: CATSTLAGQGSDEQYF
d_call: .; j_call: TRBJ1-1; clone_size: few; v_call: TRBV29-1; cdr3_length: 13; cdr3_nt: TGCAGCGTTGAGTCCGCGATGAACACTGAAGCTTTCTTT; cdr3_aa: CSVESAMNTEAFF
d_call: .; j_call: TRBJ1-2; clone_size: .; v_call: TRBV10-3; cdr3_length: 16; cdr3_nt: TGTGCCATCAGTGAGTCGATGAGGGGTCCTCCCTATGGCTACACCTTC; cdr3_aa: CAISESMRGPPYGYTF
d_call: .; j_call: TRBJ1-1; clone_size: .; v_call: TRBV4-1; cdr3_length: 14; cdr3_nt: TGCGCCAGCAGCCAAGTAGAAACGAACACTGAAGCTTTCTTT; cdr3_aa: CASSQVETNTEAFF
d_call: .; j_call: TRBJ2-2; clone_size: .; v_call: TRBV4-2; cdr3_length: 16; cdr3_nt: TGTGCCAGCAGCCGAGGGCCGGCAGACGTCACCGGGGAGCTGTTTTTT; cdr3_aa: CASSRGPADVTGELFF
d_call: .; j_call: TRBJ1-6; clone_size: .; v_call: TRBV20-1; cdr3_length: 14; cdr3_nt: TGCAGTGCTAGAGAAAGTGGCGTTAATTCACCCCTCCACTTT; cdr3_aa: CSARESGVNSPLHF
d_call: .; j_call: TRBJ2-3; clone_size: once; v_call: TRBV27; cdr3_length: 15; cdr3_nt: TGTGCCAGCAGTCCCCAGTGGTCCTCCCAAGATACGCAGTATTTT; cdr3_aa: CASSPQWSSQDTQYF
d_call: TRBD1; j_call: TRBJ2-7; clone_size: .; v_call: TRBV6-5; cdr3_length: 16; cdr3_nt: TGTGCCAGCAGTTCCTCCGGGACAGACCCCTACAATGAGCAGTACTTC; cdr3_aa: CASSSSGTDPYNEQYF
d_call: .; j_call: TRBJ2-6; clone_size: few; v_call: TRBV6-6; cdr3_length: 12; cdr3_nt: TGTGCCAGCGAAACTGGGGCCAACGTCCTGACTTTC; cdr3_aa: CASETGANVLTF
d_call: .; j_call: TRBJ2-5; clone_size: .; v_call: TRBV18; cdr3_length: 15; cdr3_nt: TGTGCCAGCTCCGCCATGGGACGCCTGGGGGAGACCCAGTACTTC; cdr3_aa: CASSAMGRLGETQYF
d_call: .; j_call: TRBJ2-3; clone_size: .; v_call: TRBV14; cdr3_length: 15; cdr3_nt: TGTGCCAGCAGCCCCAGGGGACTGATCACAGATACGCAGTATTTT; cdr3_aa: CASSPRGLITDTQYF